This TCR beta chain was observed in a study of T-cell memory formation after mild COVID-19. General study points: The CD4+ clones that contracted clustered mainly within CM and EM, and the CD8+ clones concentrated in EMRA. Clones contracting across day 15 to 85 had a balanced CD4/CD8 profile; later expanding clones leaned CD4+.

TCRdb used MiXCR to reprocess the 5' RACE reads, holding one entry per CDR3 protein. The sample includes 470,000 or so distinct CDR3 sequences, around a quarter seen only once; the top ten take about 12%. This CDR3 region has 15 residues. The germline gives CDR1 LNHNV, CDR2 YYDKDF (reference sequence). The V and J ends lost 3 bases and 3 bases, in that order; junction bases with no gene match: 2. On this clonotype: Its antigen is unknown. A read error is possible here, since a much larger clone lies one base away.

The receptor was isolated from an adult woman who had mild COVID-19 (a few samples of this study predate the infection). Cell type and time point are not known. The specimen sequenced was PBMCs or a T cell subset sorted from them (not recorded which). The genes are TRBV15 and TRBJ2-2; 9 bases are a match to TRBD1. In DNA form, the CDR3 reads TGTGCCACCAGCAGGGACAGGGGTTACACCGGGGAGCTGTTTTTT. Amino acids: CATSRDRGYTGELFF.